A selection of T cell receptor beta chains follows, all from one sample in a study of regulatory T cells in long-lasting Graves disease. TCRdb used MiXCR to reprocess the multiplex PCR reads, holding one entry per CDR3 protein. The repertoire holds around 450,000 distinct CDR3 sequences, with under 20% as singletons. These data were likewise used in another study, on T cells in Graves' hyperthyroidism and ophthalmopathy.

The sequenced sample was peripheral blood mononuclear cells (PBMCs), obtained at new diagnosis, from a patient treated with antithyroid drugs. These TCRs come from a middle-aged man with Graves disease. Both conserved end residues are part of each CDR3. Fields, in order: J gene, CDR3 length, clone size, V gene, D gene, CDR3 protein, CDR3 DNA. D genes are given only for firm matches. Some rows have no size entry. The others give once, few or many, or a class for an expanded clone.

TRBJ2-3 | 16 | few | TRBV5-1 | NA | CASSLGRRVGTDTQYF | TGCGCCAGCAGCTTGGGAAGGAGGGTAGGCACAGATACGCAGTATTTT
TRBJ2-7 | 16 | many | TRBV20-1 | TRBD2 | CSARGLAGGNSYEQYF | TGCAGTGCTAGAGGCCTAGCGGGGGGGAACTCCTACGAGCAGTACTTC
TRBJ2-7 | 15 | few | TRBV7-2 | NA | CASSWDWLESYEQYF | TGTGCCAGCAGTTGGGATTGGCTAGAGTCCTACGAGCAGTACTTC
TRBJ1-5 | 13 | NA | TRBV6-1 | NA | CASSAESNQPQHF | TGTGCCAGCAGTGCAGAGAGTAATCAGCCCCAGCATTTT
TRBJ2-7 | 12 | many | TRBV2 | NA | CASKGTLAEQYF | TGTGCCAGCAAGGGGACCTTGGCCGAGCAGTACTTC
TRBJ1-1 | 13 | many | TRBV19 | TRBD1 | CASIRQGKTEAFF | TGTGCCAGCATCAGACAGGGTAAAACTGAAGCTTTCTTT
TRBJ2-5 | 15 | few | TRBV28 | TRBD2 | CASGSMREGRETQYF | TGTGCCAGCGGATCTATGCGGGAGGGCCGGGAGACCCAGTACTTC
TRBJ2-2 | 16 | many | TRBV2 | TRBD2 | CASRGEGAGLTGELFF | TGTGCCAGCAGGGGGGAAGGAGCGGGACTAACCGGGGAGCTGTTTTTT
TRBJ1-1 | 17 | NA | TRBV10-3 | NA | CAISGGEKGTINTEAFF | TGTGCCATCAGTGGGGGGGAGAAGGGCACTATAAACACTGAAGCTTTCTTT
TRBJ2-1 | 15 | many | TRBV24-1 | TRBD2 | CATSDFPSGNNEQFF | TGTGCCACCAGTGATTTCCCTAGCGGGAACAATGAGCAGTTCTTC
TRBJ1-1 | 14 | many | TRBV20-1 | TRBD1 | CSASRTGGRAEAFF | TGCAGTGCTAGTCGTACAGGGGGGAGGGCTGAAGCTTTCTTT
TRBJ2-3 | 17 | few | TRBV25-1 | TRBD2 | CASSLGWTSGSRDTQYF | TGTGCCAGCAGTTTAGGCTGGACTAGCGGGAGTAGAGATACGCAGTATTTT
TRBJ1-3 | 13 | many | TRBV2 | NA | CASTGEAGNTIYF | TGTGCCAGCACCGGGGAGGCTGGAAACACCATATATTTT
TRBJ2-1 | 16 | many | TRBV24-1 | TRBD1 | CATSPTGTGRYNEQFF | TGTGCCACCAGCCCAACCGGGACAGGACGCTACAATGAGCAGTTCTTC
TRBJ2-1 | 17 | many | TRBV6-5 | TRBD2 | CASSYSGSGGSYNEQFF | TGTGCCAGCAGTTACTCGGGCAGCGGGGGCTCCTACAATGAGCAGTTCTTC
TRBJ2-1 | 14 | few | TRBV2 | TRBD2 | CASRIAGVINEQFF | TGTGCCAGCAGGATAGCGGGGGTAATCAATGAGCAGTTCTTC
TRBJ1-2 | 13 | few | TRBV20-1 | NA | CSATTGLNYGYTF | TGCAGTGCTACCACAGGGCTCAACTATGGCTACACCTTC
TRBJ2-7 | 13 | many | TRBV7-9 | NA | CASSKDSSYEQYF | TGTGCCAGCAGCAAGGACAGCTCCTACGAGCAGTACTTC
TRBJ2-7 | 15 | NA | TRBV28 | TRBD1 | CASRRGTGLSYEQYF | TGTGCCAGCAGACGAGGGACAGGGCTTTCCTACGAGCAGTACTTC
TRBJ2-7 | 14 | many | TRBV7-2 | NA | CASSPSDLDYEQYF | TGTGCCAGCAGCCCATCGGACTTAGACTACGAGCAGTACTTC
TRBJ2-7 | 13 | few | TRBV20-1 | NA | CSARDAQWGEQYF | TGCAGTGCTAGAGATGCACAGTGGGGCGAGCAGTACTTC
TRBJ1-5 | 16 | many | TRBV7-8 | NA | CASSLTFSALNQPQHF | TGTGCCAGCAGCTTGACGTTTTCAGCTTTAAATCAGCCCCAGCATTTT
TRBJ2-7 | 13 | NA | TRBV5-1 | NA | CASRLIHSYEQYF | TGCGCCAGTCGACTGATCCACTCCTACGAGCAGTACTTC
TRBJ1-3 | 15 | NA | TRBV12-3/TRBV12-4 | TRBD1 | CASSFGTGNGNTIYF | TGTGCCAGCAGTTTTGGGACAGGGAACGGAAACACCATATATTTT
TRBJ2-1 | 12 | NA | TRBV24-1 | NA | CATSDFNHEQFF | TGTGCCACCAGTGATTTTAACCATGAGCAGTTCTTC
TRBJ2-3 | 16 | NA | TRBV20-1 | TRBD2 | CSATWTSGSGTDTQYF | TGCAGTGCAACCTGGACTAGCGGGAGCGGCACAGATACGCAGTATTTT
TRBJ1-2 | 15 | many | TRBV6-1 | NA | CASSEIESEAYGYTF | TGTGCCAGCAGTGAAATCGAGTCAGAAGCTTATGGCTACACCTTC
TRBJ1-2 | 16 | many | TRBV18 | NA | CASSRSAGSSNYGYTF | TGTGCCAGCTCTAGATCCGCAGGTTCCTCGAACTATGGCTACACCTTC
TRBJ1-5 | 15 | many | TRBV5-1 | NA | CASSPGGVLGQPQHF | TGCGCCAGCAGCCCCGGAGGGGTCCTTGGGCAGCCCCAGCATTTT
TRBJ1-1 | 14 | many | TRBV27 | NA | CASSYTERNTEAFF | TGTGCCAGCAGTTACACCGAAAGGAACACTGAAGCTTTCTTT
TRBJ1-1 | 20 | few | TRBV27 | NA | CASRTRAADSTLFQNTEAFF | TGTGCCAGCAGAACCCGGGCAGCGGATTCCACGTTATTTCAGAACACTGAAGCTTTCTTT
TRBJ2-1 | 16 | many | TRBV7-2 | TRBD1 | CASSLAEGASYNEQFF | TGTGCCAGCAGCTTAGCTGAGGGGGCGTCCTACAATGAGCAGTTCTTC
TRBJ1-2 | 15 | NA | TRBV24-1 | NA | CATSDPPTGRHGYTF | TGTGCCACCAGTGATCCCCCGACAGGCCGTCATGGCTACACCTTC
TRBJ2-7 | 15 | many | TRBV5-1 | TRBD2 | CASSLAGRSSYEQYF | TGCGCCAGCAGCCTAGCGGGCCGAAGCTCCTACGAGCAGTACTTC
TRBJ2-1 | 14 | many | TRBV20-1 | NA | CSAHGGAGYNEQFF | TGCAGTGCCCATGGGGGGGCTGGCTACAATGAGCAGTTCTTC
TRBJ2-7 | 16 | NA | TRBV6-5 | TRBD2 | CASSYYVASGRSEQYF | TGTGCCAGCAGTTACTACGTCGCTAGCGGGAGAAGCGAGCAGTACTTC
TRBJ2-7 | 15 | many | TRBV5-1 | NA | CASSLAPGDSYEQYF | TGCGCCAGCAGCCTGGCGCCGGGAGACTCCTACGAGCAGTACTTC
TRBJ2-6 | 16 | NA | TRBV3-1 | NA | CASSPSVNSGANVLTF | TGTGCCAGCAGCCCCTCTGTCAACTCTGGGGCCAACGTCCTGACTTTC
TRBJ2-7 | 14 | many | TRBV28 | NA | CASTTPGTSYEQYF | TGTGCCAGCACGACCCCCGGGACATCCTACGAGCAGTACTTC
TRBJ2-2 | 11 | NA | TRBV12-3/TRBV12-4 | NA | CASSLQRELLF | TGTGCCAGCAGCCTACAAAGGGAGCTGCTTTTT
TRBJ2-5 | 14 | NA | TRBV5-4 | TRBD2 | CASSYGRAPETQYF | TGTGCCAGCAGCTACGGGAGGGCCCCAGAGACCCAGTACTTC
TRBJ2-1 | 15 | many | TRBV20-1 | TRBD2 | CSVPGTAGGDNEQFF | TGCAGTGTTCCTGGAACAGCGGGAGGGGACAATGAGCAGTTCTTC
TRBJ2-7 | 16 | many | TRBV7-6 | NA | CASSLATGTGSYEQYF | TGTGCCAGCAGCTTAGCTACTGGAACTGGCTCCTACGAGCAGTACTTC
TRBJ2-6 | 15 | NA | TRBV19 | NA | CASSIRVAGANVLTF | TGTGCCAGTAGTATAAGGGTGGCTGGGGCCAACGTCCTGACTTTC
TRBJ2-1 | 12 | many | TRBV3-1 | NA | CASSPPSPEQFF | TGTGCCAGCAGCCCACCTAGCCCTGAGCAGTTCTTC
TRBJ2-1 | 17 | NA | TRBV7-9 | TRBD2 | CASSPGTSGGYYNEQFF | TGTGCCAGCAGCCCAGGGACTAGCGGGGGATACTACAATGAGCAGTTCTTC
TRBJ2-1 | 17 | many | TRBV20-1 | NA | CSARDQTGQARYNEQFF | TGCAGTGCTAGAGATCAAACAGGCCAGGCAAGGTACAATGAGCAGTTCTTC
TRBJ2-7 | 14 | many | TRBV6-1 | NA | CASTIGAGAYEQYF | TGTGCCAGCACCATCGGGGCAGGGGCGTACGAGCAGTACTTC
TRBJ2-5 | 13 | few | TRBV5-1 | NA | CASSLELRRSQYF | TGCGCCAGCAGCTTGGAACTCAGGAGGTCCCAGTACTTC
TRBJ2-1 | 16 | many | TRBV6-2/TRBV6-3 | TRBD2 | CASTRERTSGYNEQFF | TGTGCCAGCACCCGAGAGCGGACTAGCGGGTACAATGAGCAGTTCTTC
TRBJ1-1 | 14 | many | TRBV20-1 | NA | CSAMGLGENTEAFF | TGCAGTGCTATGGGGCTGGGGGAGAACACTGAAGCTTTCTTT
TRBJ2-3 | 15 | few | TRBV7-9 | NA | CASSRHRSVTDTQYF | TGTGCCAGCAGCCGGCACAGGTCGGTAACAGATACGCAGTATTTT
TRBJ2-2 | 16 | NA | TRBV9 | NA | CASSVGPGDPTGELFF | TGTGCCAGCAGCGTAGGCCCAGGGGACCCCACCGGGGAGCTGTTTTTT
TRBJ2-5 | 14 | many | TRBV2 | TRBD2 | CASSVSGVGKTQYF | TGTGCCAGCAGCGTTAGCGGGGTGGGTAAGACCCAGTACTTC
TRBJ2-3 | 14 | many | TRBV3-1 | NA | CASSHTLATDTQYF | TGTGCCAGCAGCCATACGCTAGCAACAGATACGCAGTATTTT